This TCR beta chain was captured by sequencing in a study of OX40 agonist ivuxolimab in advanced cancers. Individuals having autoimmune disease history or systemic immunosuppression were not enrolled. Libraries were prepared by immunoSEQ multiplex PCR; TCRdb keeps only in-frame clonotypes and omits some of them. The table records 28,000 or so clones, just under 80% of them present only once. The CDR3 is 14 residues long. Losses at the gene ends were 6 bases for V and 10 bases for J; bases not matched to a gene: 8. CDR1 is MRHNA and CDR2 is SNTAGT in the germline V gene. The source material was CD4+ or CD8+ T cells sorted from blood, sampled in a trial of the OX40 agonist ivuxolimab. The chain links TRBV6-4 to TRBJ2-1, with 11 nucleotides matching TRBD2. The TCR was taken from an adult with an advanced solid tumor such as melanoma, head and neck, liver or kidney cancer. For the CDR3, the DNA is TGTGCCAGCAGCGCTAGCGGGGGGTCTGGGGAGCAGTTCTTC. Its protein product is CASSASGGSGEQFF.